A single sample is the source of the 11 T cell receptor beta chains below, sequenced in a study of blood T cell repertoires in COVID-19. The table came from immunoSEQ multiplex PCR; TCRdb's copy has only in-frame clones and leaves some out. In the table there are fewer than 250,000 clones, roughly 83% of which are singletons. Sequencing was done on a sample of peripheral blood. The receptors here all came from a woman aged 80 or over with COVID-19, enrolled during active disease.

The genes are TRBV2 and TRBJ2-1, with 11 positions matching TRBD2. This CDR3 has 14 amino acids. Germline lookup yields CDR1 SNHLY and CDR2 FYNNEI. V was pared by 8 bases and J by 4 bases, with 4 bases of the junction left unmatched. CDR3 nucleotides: TGTGCCAGCGCGACTAGCGGGGTTTACAATGAGCAGTTCTTC. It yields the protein CASATSGVYNEQFF.

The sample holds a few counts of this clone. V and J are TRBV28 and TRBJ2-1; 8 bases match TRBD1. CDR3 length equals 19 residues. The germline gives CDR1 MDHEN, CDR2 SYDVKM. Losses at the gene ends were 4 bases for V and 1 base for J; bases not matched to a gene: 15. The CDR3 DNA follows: TGTGCCAGCAGTTCGATAGGCACACTTAGGACAGGGTCCTACAATGAGCAGTTCTTC. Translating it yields CASSSIGTLRTGSYNEQFF.

The CDR3 spells CASSWGGSTGSNQPQHF. The CDR3 bases are TGTGCCAGCAGCTGGGGGGGATCGACAGGTTCAAATCAGCCCCAGCATTTT. The rearrangement joins TRBV5-6 to TRBJ1-5; possibly TRBD1 for D (6 bases). The CDR3 runs 17 residues. CDR1 and CDR2 (germline): SGHDT, YYEEEE. The V end lost 3 bases, the J end lost 4 bases, and 20 bases lay between the germline ends.

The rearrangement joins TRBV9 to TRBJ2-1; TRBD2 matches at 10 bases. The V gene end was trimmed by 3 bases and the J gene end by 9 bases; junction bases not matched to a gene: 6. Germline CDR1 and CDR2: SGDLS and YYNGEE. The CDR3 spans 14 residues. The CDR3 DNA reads TGTGCCAGCAGCGCCGGGACTAGCGTCGGTGAGCAGTTCTTC. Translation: CASSAGTSVGEQFF.

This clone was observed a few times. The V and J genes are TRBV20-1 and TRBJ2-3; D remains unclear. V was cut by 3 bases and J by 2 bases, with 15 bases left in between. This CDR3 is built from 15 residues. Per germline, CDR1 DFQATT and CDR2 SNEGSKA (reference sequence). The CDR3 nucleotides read TGCAGTGCTAGTGCATATCCCTACCTCACAGATACGCAGTATTTT. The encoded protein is CSASAYPYLTDTQYF.

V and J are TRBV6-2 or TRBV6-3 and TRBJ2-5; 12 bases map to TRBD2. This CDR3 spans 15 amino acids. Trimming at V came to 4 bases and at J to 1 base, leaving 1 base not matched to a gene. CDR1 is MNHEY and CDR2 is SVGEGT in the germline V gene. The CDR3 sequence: CASSLLAGGQETQYF. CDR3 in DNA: TGTGCCAGCAGTTTACTAGCGGGGGGCCAAGAGACCCAGTACTTC.

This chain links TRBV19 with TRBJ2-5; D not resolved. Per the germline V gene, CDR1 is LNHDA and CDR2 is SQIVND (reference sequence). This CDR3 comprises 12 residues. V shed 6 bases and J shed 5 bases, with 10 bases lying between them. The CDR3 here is CASSESSETQYF. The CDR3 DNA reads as TGTGCCAGTAGCGAGTCGAGCGAGACCCAGTACTTC. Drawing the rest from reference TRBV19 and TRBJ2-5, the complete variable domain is DGGITQSPKYLFRKEGQNVTLSCEQNLNHDAMYWYRQDPGQGLRLIYYSQIVNDFQKGDIAEGYSVSREKKESFPLTVTSAQKNPTAFYLCASSESSETQYFGPGTRLLVL.

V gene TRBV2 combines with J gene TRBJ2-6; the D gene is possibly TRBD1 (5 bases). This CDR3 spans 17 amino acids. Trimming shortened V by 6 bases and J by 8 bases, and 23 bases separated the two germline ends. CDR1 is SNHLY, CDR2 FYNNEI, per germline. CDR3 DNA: TGTGCCAGCAGAAGAAACCAGGGCCGCTTGTTGACCAACGTCCTGACTTTC. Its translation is CASRRNQGRLLTNVLTF.

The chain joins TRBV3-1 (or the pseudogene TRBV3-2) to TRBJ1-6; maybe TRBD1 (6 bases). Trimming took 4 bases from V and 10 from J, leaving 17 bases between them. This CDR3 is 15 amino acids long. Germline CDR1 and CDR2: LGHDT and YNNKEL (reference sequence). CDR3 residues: CASSPVDRRRSPLHF. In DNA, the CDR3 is TGTGCCAGCAGCCCTGTTGACAGGAGGCGGTCACCCCTCCACTTT.

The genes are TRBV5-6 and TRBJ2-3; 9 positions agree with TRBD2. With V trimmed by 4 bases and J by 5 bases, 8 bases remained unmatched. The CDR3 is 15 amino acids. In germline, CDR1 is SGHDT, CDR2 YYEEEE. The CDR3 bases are TGTGCCAGCAGCACACGAGCGGGGGGAAGAGATACGCAGTATTTT. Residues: CASSTRAGGRDTQYF.

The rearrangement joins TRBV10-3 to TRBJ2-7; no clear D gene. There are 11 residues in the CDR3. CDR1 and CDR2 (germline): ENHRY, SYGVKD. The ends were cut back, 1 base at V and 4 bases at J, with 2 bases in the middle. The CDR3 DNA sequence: TGTGCCATCAGTGAGTTATACGAGCAGTACTTC. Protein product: CAISELYEQYF.